This T cell receptor (beta chain) was captured by sequencing in a study of cytomegalovirus exposure and HLA in healthy donors. The V gene end was trimmed by 1 base and the J gene end by 6 bases; junction bases not matched to a gene: 8. The CDR3 extends over 15 amino acids. Germline lookup yields CDR1 LNHDA and CDR2 SQIVND (reference sequence). As for this clone: The antigen remains undetermined.

Study-wide results and caveats: Most TCR sequences were seen very rarely across donors, but some public TCRs occurred in many. Specificity of a few CMV-associated chains for CMV antigens was verified in vitro.

The PCR had 60 Vbeta and 13 Jbeta primers. Study processing details: Later work found approximately 87 million unique TCR beta chains, with about 10 million shared. Clones were sequenced by immunoSEQ multiplex PCR, and TCRdb holds only the in-frame ones, with some missing. That table is the source of V, J and clone size, and D and trimming were worked out from the DNA. In all, the sample yields about 200,000 clones. The chain uses TRBV19 and TRBJ2-7, with 8 bases matching TRBD1. Sequenced: PBMCs. This TCR came from a boy younger than 18 in good health and CMV-seronegative. The CDR3: CASSIGTGNSGEQYF. The CDR3, as DNA: TGTGCCAGTAGTATAGGGACAGGGAATTCTGGCGAGCAGTACTTC.